Following are 14 T cell receptor beta chains from one sample sequenced in a study of early T cells in non-severe SARS-CoV-2 infection. TCRdb re-called the 5' RACE reads with MiXCR, one entry per CDR3 protein. Among tens of thousands of distinct CDR3 sequences, roughly 12% were seen once, and the ten largest hold about 4.2%. Sequenced material: whole blood. These receptors originate from an adult who was a healthcare worker with PCR-confirmed SARS-CoV-2 infection or an uninfected control (not recorded which).

The sample holds many counts of this clonotype. The chain has TRBV6-2 or TRBV6-3 and TRBJ2-2; D is uncertain. From germline, CDR1 is MNHEY and CDR2 SVGEGT. The V gene lost 10 bases and the J gene lost 3 bases, with 6 bases spanning the gap. The CDR3 has 11 residues. The chain's CDR3 is CATADTGELFF. The CDR3 DNA sequence: TGTGCCACCGCCGACACCGGGGAGCTGTTTTTT.

The V and J genes are TRBV27 and TRBJ2-1; D could derive from TRBD1 or TRBD2 (5 bases each). The ends were cut back, 4 bases at V and 7 bases at J, with 23 bases in the middle. Germline values: CDR1 MNHEY, CDR2 SMNVEV (reference sequence). The CDR3 has 17 amino acids. The CDR3 coding sequence is TGTGCCAGCAGTTCCCTCATTGGTTCGGGGCTGGGAAATGAGCAGTTCTTC. It encodes CASSSLIGSGLGNEQFF.

Regarding this clonotype: The junction departs from the called germline gene at one end, perhaps through a read error. The rearrangement links TRBV29-1 to TRBJ2-2; D might be TRBD1 or TRBD2, each matching 5 bases. There are 15 residues in the CDR3. CDR1 is SQVTM and CDR2 is ANQGSEA in the germline V gene. The CDR3 sequence: CSVGTEPANTGELFF. DNA of the CDR3: TGCAGCGTGGGGACGGAACCCGCGAACACCGGAGAGCTGTTTTTT.

This chain links TRBV5-5 with TRBJ2-2; 14 nucleotides line up with TRBD2. The CDR3 has 20 residues. V shed 0 bases, J shed 1 base, and the junction held 8 bases outside the gene matches. The germline V gene encodes CDR1 SGHKS and CDR2 YYEKEE (reference sequence). The CDR3 DNA is TGTGCCAGCAGCTTGGTGGTGACTAGCGGGAGGGCCGAGAACACCGGGGAGCTGTTTTTT. It codes for CASSLVVTSGRAENTGELFF.

In this sample, this clonotype turned up a few times. V gene TRBV20-1 combines with J gene TRBJ2-2; 7 bases line up with TRBD1. The germline V gene has CDR1 DFQATT and CDR2 SNEGSKA (reference sequence). This CDR3 spans 14 amino acids. Trimming cost V 5 bases and J 4 bases; bases outside gene matches: 7. This CDR3 reads CSAYRGGITGELFF. The CDR3 nucleotides read TGCAGTGCTTACAGGGGTGGGATCACCGGGGAGCTGTTTTTT.

Ten or more counts support this clonotype. This rearrangement joins TRBV10-3 to TRBJ1-5, with D possibly TRBD1 on 6 matching bases. This CDR3 has 12 amino acids. In germline, CDR1 is ENHRY, CDR2 SYGVKD. The ends were cut back, 2 bases at V and 12 bases at J, with 11 bases in the middle. The CDR3 nucleotides are TGTGCCATCAGTGAGGGACAGCGCAACCAGCATTTT. It translates to CAISEGQRNQHF.

This clonotype was picked up a small number of times. The J gene is TRBJ2-3, the V gene TRBV7-9, with D uncertain. V lost 1 base and J lost 0, with 14 bases in between. There are 17 residues in the CDR3. The germline CDR1 and CDR2 sequences are SEHNR and FQNEAQ (reference sequence). CDR3 nucleotide sequence: TGTGCCAGCAGCTTAGGGATCGGCGCCGAGAGCACAGATACGCAGTATTTT. Translating gives CASSLGIGAESTDTQYF.

This clonotype was counted only a few times. The rearrangement uses TRBV28 and TRBJ2-7; D is ambiguous. The CDR3 is 13 amino acids. Per germline, CDR1 MDHEN and CDR2 SYDVKM. V lost 5 bases, J lost 3 bases, and 11 bases lay in between. The CDR3 spells CASSPGRSYEQYF. In DNA form, the CDR3 reads TGTGCCAGCAGTCCCGGACGGAGCTACGAGCAGTACTTC.

This clonotype was observed a few times. The junction departs from germline at one end; a sequencing error may be responsible. This chain uses TRBV7-6 with TRBJ2-5; D not resolved. This CDR3 comprises 13 residues. Germline CDR1 SGHVS, CDR2 FNYEAQ. The DNA for the CDR3 is TGTGCCAGCAGCTTAACCGGGCCAGAGGCCCAGTACTTC. This translates into CASSLTGPEAQYF.

This clonotype was picked up a small number of times. The chain carries TRBV19 and TRBJ2-1; TRBD2 aligns across 9 bases. The ends lost 9 bases at V and 10 bases at J; junction bases unmatched: 16. CDR1 and CDR2 from the germline V gene are LNHDA and SQIVND (reference sequence). The CDR3 runs to 15 residues. Written as DNA, the CDR3 is TGTGCCAGCTTGACTATGGCGGGAGGGGTGCGCGAGCAGTTCTTC. Its translation is CASLTMAGGVREQFF.

This clonotype was found a few times. The V call is TRBV11-2, the J call TRBJ2-7; D is unclear. V shed 3 bases and J shed 5 bases, with 11 bases lying between them. Germline CDR1 and CDR2: SGHAT and FQNNGV. The CDR3 length is 13 residues. The CDR3 sequence: CASSFGSWNEQYF. The CDR3 region has the DNA TGTGCCAGCAGCTTCGGGTCTTGGAACGAGCAGTACTTC.

On this clonotype: The junction departs from germline at one end; a sequencing error may be responsible. J is TRBJ2-5 and V is TRBV12-3 or TRBV12-4; 8 nucleotides line up with TRBD2. The CDR3 sequence is 15 residues long. CDR3 loop: CVSRLLAGGWETQYF. DNA for the CDR3: TGTGTCAGCAGACTCTTGGCGGGAGGTTGGGAGACCCAGTACTTC.

The chain uses TRBV11-2 and TRBJ2-1, with 8 nucleotides matching TRBD2. The CDR3 spans 14 residues. The junction had 8 bases not matched to a gene; V was cut back by 3 bases and J by 10 bases. The germline CDR1 and CDR2 sequences are SGHAT and FQNNGV. CDR3 nucleotide sequence: TGTGCCAGCAGCTTTTACGGGAGGGCCAGGGAGCAGTTCTTC. It translates to CASSFYGRAREQFF.

This clonotype was recorded many times. This chain links TRBV7-2 with TRBJ2-1; TRBD2 agrees at 14 bases. V gave up 5 bases and J gave up 10 bases; unmatched junction bases: 10. The CDR3 is 16 residues long. Looked up from germline, CDR1 is SGHTA and CDR2 is FQGNSA. CDR3 bases: TGTGCCAGCAGCCCTCGGACTAGCGGGAGGAGGGAAGAGCAGTTCTTC. Translation gives CASSPRTSGRREEQFF.